The present TCR beta chain was sequenced within a study of T cells in Graves' hyperthyroidism and ophthalmopathy. Study-wide findings and caveats: The model's output predicted ophthalmopathy at a median of around 7 months prior to onset.

This clonotype was observed at least ten times. Antigen: not known. Amplification targeted TCR beta CDR3 regions from RNA transcripts. Initially, a first-round RT-PCR of the TCR CDR3 employed the HTBI primer set. TCRdb analysed the multiplex PCR reads with MiXCR anew, one entry per CDR3 protein. This sample has more than 550,000 distinct CDR3 sequences; around 20% occur once, and the top ten carry roughly a sixth. The sample was blood. This receptor was taken from a woman aged 50 to 60 with Graves' hyperthyroidism that later progressed to Graves' ophthalmopathy.

The CDR3 DNA reads TGTGCCAGTAGTGCCGTTGGACGGGCAAACACTGAAGCTTTCTTT. It yields the protein CASSAVGRANTEAFF. This sequence joins TRBV19 and TRBJ1-1; D is ambiguous. The CDR3 runs to 15 residues. Trimming shortened V by 5 bases and J by 2 bases, and 15 bases separated the two germline ends. Germline V gene lookup returns CDR1 LNHDA and CDR2 SQIVND (reference sequence).